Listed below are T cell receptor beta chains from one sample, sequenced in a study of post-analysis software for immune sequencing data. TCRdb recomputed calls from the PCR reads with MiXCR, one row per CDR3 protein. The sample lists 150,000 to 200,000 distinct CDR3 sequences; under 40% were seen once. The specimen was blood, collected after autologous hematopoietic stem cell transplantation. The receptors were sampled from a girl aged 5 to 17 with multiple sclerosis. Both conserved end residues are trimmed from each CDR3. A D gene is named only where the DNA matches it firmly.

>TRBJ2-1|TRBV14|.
ASSDSRVYNEQF
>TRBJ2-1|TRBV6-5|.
ASSASSSSYNEQF
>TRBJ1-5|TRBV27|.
ASSLAGAMNSNQPQH
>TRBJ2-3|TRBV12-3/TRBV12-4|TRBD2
ASSSGTSQDTQY
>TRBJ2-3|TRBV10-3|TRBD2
AIRREGPTDTQY
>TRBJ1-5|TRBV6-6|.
ASSLPMQPQH
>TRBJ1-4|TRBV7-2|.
ASSLDPATNEKRF
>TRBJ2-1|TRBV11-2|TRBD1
ASSRDRDYNEQF
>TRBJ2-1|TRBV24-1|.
ATSEPAPGGEQF
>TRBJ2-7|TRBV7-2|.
ASSFGDRYYEQY
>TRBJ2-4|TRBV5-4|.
ASSSGWGGQY
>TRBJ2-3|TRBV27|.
ASSWQGFTDTQY
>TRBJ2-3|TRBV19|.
ASSTVHRVGTDTQY
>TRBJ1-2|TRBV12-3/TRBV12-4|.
ASSFGTPVDGYT
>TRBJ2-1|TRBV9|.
ASSVGGSPSPYNEQF
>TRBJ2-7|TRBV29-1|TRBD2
SVAGLAGDYEQY
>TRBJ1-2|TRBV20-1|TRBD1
SARVRQGVLDGYT
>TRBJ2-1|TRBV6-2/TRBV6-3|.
ASRYPGSYNEQF
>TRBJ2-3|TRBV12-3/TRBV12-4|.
ASSFIAFSTDTQY
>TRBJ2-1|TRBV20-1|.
SAGDGGPNEQF
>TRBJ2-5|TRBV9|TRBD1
ASSVRTGMETQY
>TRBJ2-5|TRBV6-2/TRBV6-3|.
ASSYSRTNQETQY
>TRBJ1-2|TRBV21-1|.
ASSLPGRGYT
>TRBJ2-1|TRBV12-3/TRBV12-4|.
ASSLVTGTGHGYTFGSGTNEQF
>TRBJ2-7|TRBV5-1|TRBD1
TSSLAKVGQGIHEQY